The 12 T cell receptor beta chains reported below all come from one sample, sequenced in a study of naive and memory T cell subsets. The treatment denotes: skin biopsy from PPD injection site in Mantoux-positive individual. Cells were not sorted; total RNA input targeted about 1 to 1,100 ng. Blood and skin TCR RNA was reverse transcribed with alpha and beta constant primers. TCRdb used MiXCR to reprocess the UMI-ligation and nested PCR reads, holding one entry per CDR3 protein. The sample lists 15,000 to 20,000 distinct CDR3 sequences, roughly 9.8% occurring once. This specimen was skin, taken from a tuberculin skin test site. These receptors all stem from an adult in good health.

This clonotype appeared a few times. The chain is built from TRBV7-2 and TRBJ1-2; 7 nucleotides line up with TRBD1. With V trimmed by 5 bases and J by 1 base, 13 bases remained unmatched. Germline V gives CDR1 SGHTA, CDR2 FQGNSA. The CDR3 consists of 17 residues. CDR3 loop: CASSPDVTTGNNYGYTF. CDR3 sequence (DNA): TGTGCCAGCAGCCCCGACGTCACGACAGGGAATAACTATGGCTACACCTTC.

This clonotype appeared many times. The CDR3 loop is CASSLPGTGANVLTF. CDR3 DNA: TGTGCCAGCAGTCTTCCAGGGACTGGGGCCAACGTCCTGACTTTC. This chain links TRBV12-3 or TRBV12-4 with TRBJ2-6, with a possible D match to TRBD1 (5 bases). The CDR3 consists of 15 residues. V was cut by 5 bases and J by 2 bases, with 10 bases left in between.

V gene TRBV3-1 combines with J gene TRBJ2-7; D call uncertain. Trimming cost V 1 base and J 5 bases, with 12 bases left between them. The CDR3 runs to 14 residues. From germline, CDR1 is LGHDT and CDR2 YNNKEL (reference sequence). In DNA form, the CDR3 reads TGTGCCAGCAGCCAAGGGCAGTGGGTCGACGAGCAGTACTTC. The encoded protein is CASSQGQWVDEQYF.

In this sample, this clonotype turned up a few times. V is TRBV28 and J is TRBJ2-1; 9 nucleotides agree with TRBD2. Germline V gene lookup returns CDR1 MDHEN and CDR2 SYDVKM. J was trimmed by 4 bases and V by 6 bases; bases with no gene match: 13. The CDR3 runs 17 residues. The CDR3, as DNA: TGTGCCAGCAGACCCCCGGCAGTAGCGGGAGAGTACAATGAGCAGTTCTTC. Its protein is CASRPPAVAGEYNEQFF.

The rearrangement joins TRBV7-9 to TRBJ1-1, with D possibly being TRBD1 (6 bases). Germline values: CDR1 SEHNR, CDR2 FQNEAQ (reference sequence). Between the trimmed V and J ends, which lost 2 bases and 2 bases, there was a span of 12 bases. This CDR3 contains 15 residues. CDR3 amino acids: CASSLISDRNTEAFF. For the CDR3, the DNA is TGTGCCAGCAGCTTAATCTCGGACAGAAACACTGAAGCTTTCTTT.

This clonotype was detected many times. This sequence joins TRBV2 and TRBJ2-3; D is undetermined. The CDR3 spans 13 residues. Trimming took 7 bases from V and 0 from J, leaving 8 bases between them. CDR1 is SNHLY, CDR2 FYNNEI, per germline. The CDR3 protein is CASKQTSTDTQYF. DNA for the CDR3: TGTGCCAGCAAACAGACTAGCACAGATACGCAGTATTTT.

This clonotype was counted only a few times. The V call is TRBV5-1, the J call TRBJ2-7, with TRBD2 identical over 8 bases. The CDR3 has 16 residues. CDR1 and CDR2 (germline): SGHRS, YFSETQ. V was clipped by 5 bases and J by 2 bases; unmatched bases: 12. The CDR3 nucleotides are TGCGCCAGCAGATTGTCCATCCGGGAGGGCCCCTACGAGCAGTACTTC. Protein sequence: CASRLSIREGPYEQYF.

This clonotype was seen many times. The CDR3 protein is CASSQEVLGTGGGTEAFF. For the CDR3, the DNA is TGTGCCAGCAGCCAAGAAGTGTTGGGGACAGGGGGCGGCACTGAAGCTTTCTTT. This sequence joins TRBV4-2 and TRBJ1-1; 12 nucleotides align to TRBD1. The J segment lost 4 bases and the V segment lost 0 bases, leaving 9 bases of the junction unmatched. Germline values: CDR1 LGHNA, CDR2 YNFKEQ. This CDR3 has 18 amino acids.

This clonotype came up a few times. A read error may explain this, as a much larger clone is one base away. The V and J genes are TRBV11-2 and TRBJ1-2; the D gene is possibly TRBD1 (6 bases). Germline loops: CDR1 SGHAT, CDR2 FQNNGV. This CDR3 has 16 amino acids. The CDR3 bases are TGTGCCAGCAGCTTAGATGGGCAGGGGCCTCTCTATGGCGACACCTTC. Its protein product is CASSLDGQGPLYGDTF.

The table lists this clonotype with many counts. The rearrangement joins TRBV2 to TRBJ2-5; the match to TRBD2 covers 9 bases. V shed 5 bases and J 5 bases; nucleotides not matched to a gene: 9. CDR3 length: 15 amino acids. Germline CDR1 and CDR2: SNHLY and FYNNEI. CDR3 in DNA: TGTGCCAGCAGTAGTGATAGCGGGAGTGGCGAGACCCAGTACTTC. It encodes CASSSDSGSGETQYF.

This clonotype appeared a few times. A read error may be the cause here, since a much bigger clone is one base away. The chain recombines TRBV29-1 with TRBJ2-1, with D uncertain. The CDR3 is 13 residues long. Germline V gene sequence: CDR1 SQVTM, CDR2 ANQGSEA. The CDR3 sequence is CSGRRGWDDEQFF. The CDR3 DNA sequence: TGCAGTGGCCGTCGTGGGTGGGATGATGAGCAGTTCTTC.

The sample holds a few counts of this clonotype. The CDR3 loop is CASSSLPCSRGLQPQHF. CDR3 sequence (DNA): TGTGCCAGCAGCTCGTTACCCTGCTCTCGGGGGTTACAGCCCCAGCATTTT. J is TRBJ1-5 and V is TRBV7-9; D is possibly TRBD1 (5 bases). Per the germline V gene, CDR1 is SEHNR and CDR2 is FQNEAQ (reference sequence). Trimming shortened V by 4 bases and J by 7 bases, and 23 bases separated the two germline ends. The CDR3 has 17 residues.